What follows describes a single T cell receptor (beta chain). CDR3 length: 12 residues. Germline V gene sequence: CDR1 SNHLY, CDR2 FYNNEI. Trimming left V 6 bases short and J 3 bases short, with 9 bases between. This specimen belongs to a study of immune evolution from preneoplasia to lung adenocarcinoma. Repertoires were generated with immunoSEQ multiplex PCR, while TCRdb's copy carries only in-frame clones and drops some. The sample includes about 8,200 clones, around 80% seen only once; the top ten take 7.2%. The TCR originated in a person aged 65-85 years with lung adenocarcinoma. The V gene is TRBV2, the J gene TRBJ2-7; perhaps TRBD1 as D (6 bases). The sequenced sample consisted of FFPE adjacent normal lung tissue. The CDR3 DNA is TGTGCCAGCAGGGGGGCTCTCTACGAGCAGTACTTC. It codes for CASRGALYEQYF.